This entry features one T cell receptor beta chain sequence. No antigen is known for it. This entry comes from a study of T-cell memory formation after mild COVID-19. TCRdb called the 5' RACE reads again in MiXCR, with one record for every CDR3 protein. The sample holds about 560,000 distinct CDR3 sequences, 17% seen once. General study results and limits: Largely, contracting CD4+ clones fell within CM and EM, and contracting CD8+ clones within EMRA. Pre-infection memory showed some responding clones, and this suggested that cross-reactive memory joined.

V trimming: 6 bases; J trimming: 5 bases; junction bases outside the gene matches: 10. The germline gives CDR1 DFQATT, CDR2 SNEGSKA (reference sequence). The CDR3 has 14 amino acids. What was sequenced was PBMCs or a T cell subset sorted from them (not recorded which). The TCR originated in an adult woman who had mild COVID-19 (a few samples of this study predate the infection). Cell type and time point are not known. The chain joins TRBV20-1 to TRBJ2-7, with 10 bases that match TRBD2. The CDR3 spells CSATAGGPGDEQYF. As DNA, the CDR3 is TGCAGTGCAACAGCGGGAGGGCCCGGCGACGAGCAGTACTTC.